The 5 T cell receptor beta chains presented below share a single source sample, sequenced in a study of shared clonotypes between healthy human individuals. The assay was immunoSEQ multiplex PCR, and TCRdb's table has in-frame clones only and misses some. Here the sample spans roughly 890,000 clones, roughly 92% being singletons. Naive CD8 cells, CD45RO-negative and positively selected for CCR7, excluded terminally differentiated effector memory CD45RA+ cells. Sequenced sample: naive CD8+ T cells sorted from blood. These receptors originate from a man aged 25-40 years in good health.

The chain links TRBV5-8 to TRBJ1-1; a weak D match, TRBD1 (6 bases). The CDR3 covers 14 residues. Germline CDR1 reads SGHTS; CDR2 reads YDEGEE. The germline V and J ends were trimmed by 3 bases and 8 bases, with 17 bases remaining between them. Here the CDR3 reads CASSSQGSSVEAFF. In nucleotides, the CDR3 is TGTGCCAGCAGCTCCCAGGGGAGCAGCGTGGAAGCTTTCTTT.

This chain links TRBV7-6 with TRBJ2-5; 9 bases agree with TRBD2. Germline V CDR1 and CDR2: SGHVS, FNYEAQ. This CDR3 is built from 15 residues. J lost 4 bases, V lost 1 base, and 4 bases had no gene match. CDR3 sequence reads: CASSLVLAGLETQYF. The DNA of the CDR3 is TGTGCCAGCAGCTTAGTCCTAGCGGGATTAGAGACCCAGTACTTC.

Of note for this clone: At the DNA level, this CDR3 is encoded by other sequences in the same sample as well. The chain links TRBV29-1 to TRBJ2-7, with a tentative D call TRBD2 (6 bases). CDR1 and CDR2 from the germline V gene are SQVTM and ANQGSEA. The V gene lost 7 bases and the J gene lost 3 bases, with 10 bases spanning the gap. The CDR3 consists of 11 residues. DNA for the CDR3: TGCAGCGCGGGGCGGGGCTACGAGCAGTACTTC. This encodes CSAGRGYEQYF.

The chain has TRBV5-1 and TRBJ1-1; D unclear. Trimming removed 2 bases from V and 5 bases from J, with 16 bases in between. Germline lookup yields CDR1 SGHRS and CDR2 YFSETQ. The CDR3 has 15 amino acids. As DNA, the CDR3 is TGCGCCAGCAGCTTTAAGAGCCTCTCGGGAACTGAAGCTTTCTTT. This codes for CASSFKSLSGTEAFF.

The CDR3 nucleotides read TGCGCCAGCAGCCAAGGACTAGCCGTGGAGACCCAGTACTTC. Its translation: CASSQGLAVETQYF. The chain uses TRBV4-1 and TRBJ2-5; TRBD2 matches at 7 bases. The junction had 4 bases not matched to a gene; V was cut back by 1 base and J by 5 bases. The CDR3 is 14 amino acids. CDR1 is MGHRA, CDR2 YSYEKL, per germline.